The sequence of this T cell receptor beta chain was determined in a study of identical twins' blood T cells. Study at large: About six alpha and about 6 beta libraries together yielded tens of millions of reads. Study observations and caveats: Twins reportedly had markedly more similar V usage than unrelated donors, even among out-of-frame TCRbeta clonotypes.

V was shortened by 5 bases and J by 0 bases, with 19 bases between the two germline ends. Germline assignment: CDR1 SGHRS and CDR2 YFSETQ. This CDR3 comprises 17 residues. TCRdb itself ran the 5' RACE reads through MiXCR, one entry per CDR3 protein. The profile shows about 370,000 distinct CDR3 sequences, over 25% of them singletons. This clonotype showed up just a few times. Its specificity is unknown. This receptor was taken from a woman aged 18 to 55 in good health. Sequenced input: PBMCs. The gene calls are TRBV5-1 and TRBJ2-3, with D perhaps TRBD1 (6 bases). The CDR3 loop reads CASRPAQGSFSTDTQYF. As DNA, the CDR3 is TGCGCCAGCAGACCCGCTCAGGGGAGCTTTAGCACAGATACGCAGTATTTT.